This T cell receptor (beta chain) appears in the sequencing data of a study of identifying expanded T cells in peripheral blood. TCRdb's copy holds only in-frame clones and misses some; the assay was immunoSEQ multiplex PCR. Of around 95,000 clones listed, 88% are singletons. Trimming took off 4 bases at V and 1 base at J, with 12 bases between the two ends. The CDR3 has 15 residues. CDR1 SGDLS and CDR2 YYNGEE come from the germline V gene. Collection occurred without any documented infections or immune events in donors. The study, taken as a whole, reports: About 1.2 clones differed between technical replicates, versus around 15 and 19 over time. Clone count variance between approximately two-week samples rose with total template count.

Turning to this clone: Its antigen is still unknown.

Sequencing was performed on blood. This rearrangement joins TRBV9 to TRBJ2-1; a possible D gene is TRBD2 (6 bases). The clonotype was recovered from a person between 18 and 70 years old in good health. The CDR3 sequence: CASSRVGGSYNEQFF. The CDR3 DNA reads as TGTGCCAGCAGCCGAGTGGGGGGTTCCTACAATGAGCAGTTCTTC.